This T cell receptor beta chain came from a study of human T cells and chemical hapten exposure. Looking at the study overall: Recorded diagnoses among the mostly female patients were alopecia areata, totalis or universalis. General study points: Patch test score rose with PT1 expanded TCR count, significant at thresholds 8, 16 and 32, not 4.

Points on this clonotype: Its specificity is not known.

TCRdb re-derived calls from the RACE reads in MiXCR, one entry per CDR3 protein. In the table there are about 69,000 distinct CDR3 sequences, approximately 10% of which are singletons. CDR3 length: 13 amino acids. Trimming left V 1 base short and J 3 bases short, with 9 bases between. Germline V gene lookup returns CDR1 SQVTM and CDR2 ANQGSEA. Time point specified: patch test 2, 6 weeks after DPC sensitization. Documented treatment: therapeutic diphenylcyclopropenone sensitization with weekly scalp DPC. The material sequenced was whole blood, taken in connection with sensitization to the hapten diphenylcyclopropenone (DPC). This TCR was sampled from a woman aged 50 to 65 with alopecia areata. Some clones in this sample may be carry-over from other donors' samples. The chain couples TRBV29-1 to TRBJ2-5, with TRBD2 as a possible D gene (5 bases). CDR3 region: CSVEVVAKETQYF. In DNA form, the CDR3 reads TGCAGCGTTGAAGTGGTAGCGAAAGAGACCCAGTACTTC. Complete variable domain (other parts from reference TRBV29-1 and TRBJ2-5): SAVISQKPSRDICQRGTSLTIQCQVDSQVTMMFWYRQQPGQSLTLIATANQGSEATYESGFVIDKFPISRPNLTFSTLTVSNMSPEDSSIYLCSVEVVAKETQYFGPGTRLLVL.